This T cell receptor (beta chain) was recovered during a study of T-cell memory formation after mild COVID-19. Study as a whole: Largely donor-specific TCR clusters were found. Broader study findings: Memory from before infection featured some responding clones, which suggests cross-reactive memory joined. Later expanders leaned toward CD4+, whereas clones contracting from day 15 to 85 were balanced CD4/CD8.

Constant-segment primers were used for 5'RACE, and the resulting TCR alpha and TCR beta cDNA libraries carried sample barcodes and UMIs. From the 5' RACE reads, TCRdb called clonotypes with MiXCR, one entry per CDR3 protein. Here the sample spans about 270,000 distinct CDR3 sequences, 15% to 20% being singletons. Concerning this clonotype itself: Its antigen is unknown.

Trimming cost V 3 bases and J 6 bases, with 17 bases left between them. The germline CDR1 and CDR2 sequences are MNHEY and SVGAGI. The CDR3 is 15 residues long. The chain has TRBV6-5 and TRBJ1-1; no clear D gene. The specimen sequenced was PBMCs or a T cell subset sorted from them (not recorded which). The sequence was obtained from a man younger than 35 who had mild COVID-19 (a few samples of this study predate the infection). Cell type and time point are not known. The CDR3 protein is CASSYTGPREAEAFF. For the CDR3, the DNA is TGTGCCAGCAGTTATACCGGGCCCCGGGAGGCTGAAGCTTTCTTT.